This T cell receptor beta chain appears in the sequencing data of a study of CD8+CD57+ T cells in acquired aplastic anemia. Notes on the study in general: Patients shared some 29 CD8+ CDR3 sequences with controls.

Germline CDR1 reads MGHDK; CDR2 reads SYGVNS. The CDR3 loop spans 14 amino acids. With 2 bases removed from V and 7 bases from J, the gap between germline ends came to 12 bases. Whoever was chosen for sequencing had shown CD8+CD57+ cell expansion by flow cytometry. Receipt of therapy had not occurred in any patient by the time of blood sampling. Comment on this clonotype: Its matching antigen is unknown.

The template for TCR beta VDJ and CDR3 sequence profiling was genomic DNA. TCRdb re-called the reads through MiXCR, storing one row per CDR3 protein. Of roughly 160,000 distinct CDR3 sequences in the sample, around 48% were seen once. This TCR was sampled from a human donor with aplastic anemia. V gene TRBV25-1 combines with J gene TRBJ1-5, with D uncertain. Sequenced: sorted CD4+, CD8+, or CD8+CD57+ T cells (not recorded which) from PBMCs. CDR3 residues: CASSENEEEQPQHF. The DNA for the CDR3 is TGTGCCAGCAGTGAAAACGAGGAGGAACAGCCCCAGCATTTT.